The sequence of this T cell receptor beta chain was determined in a study of blood T cell repertoires in COVID-19. On the study more broadly: The United States, Italy and Spain supplied acute and convalescent COVID-19 samples. Sample material is recorded as cDNA or gDNA derived from T cells, B-cell-depleted T cells, or PBMCs.

With 4 bases clipped from V and 3 bases from J, the junction kept 8 bases outside the gene matches. Germline V gene lookup returns CDR1 MNHNS and CDR2 SASEGT. The CDR3 runs 16 residues. Source study methods: Nucleated cell number was recorded as an estimate derived from reference gene primer amplification. TCRdb keeps only in-frame clones here, not all; method: immunoSEQ multiplex PCR. That table is the source of V, J and clone size, and D and trimming were worked out from the DNA. This sample carries approximately 90,000 clones, 90% of them seen once, and the ten largest clones take about 1.7%. This clone was counted once.

The origin of this receptor is a man in his fifties or sixties with acute or convalescent COVID-19. The specimen was peripheral blood. The chain has TRBV6-1 and TRBJ1-5, with 8 bases aligning to TRBD1. The CDR3 nucleotides read TGTGCCAGCAGTGTACGCCCGGGACAGGTCAATCAGCCCCAGCATTTT. This gives the protein CASSVRPGQVNQPQHF.